Shown below are 29 T cell receptor beta chains from a single sample sequenced in a study of T cell repertoires in cytomegalovirus infection. What these receptors recognize is not known. Via MiXCR, TCRdb re-called the reads, giving one row per CDR3 protein. The data show about 830,000 distinct CDR3 sequences, less than 35% seen once. Sequencing used cultured CD8+ T cells from PBMCs, obtained from culture after CMV antigen stimulation. The origin of the receptors is a human donor in good health (CMV status not recorded). Some clones in this sample may be carry-over from other donors' samples.

The chain joins TRBV12-3 or TRBV12-4 to TRBJ1-5; a possible D gene is TRBD1 (5 bases). Trimming cost V 10 bases and J 2 bases, with 15 bases left between them. This CDR3 contains 14 residues. This chain's CDR3 is CANSNSGGNQPQHF. CDR3 DNA sequence: TGTGCCAACAGCAATTCGGGGGGCAATCAGCCCCAGCATTTT.

CDR3 bases: TGCGCCAGCAGCACGGGACAGGGGGCGCCCACTGAAGCTTTCTTT. This gives the protein CASSTGQGAPTEAFF. The chain joins TRBV5-1 to TRBJ1-1; 12 nucleotides align to TRBD1. The CDR3 is made up of 15 amino acids. V lost 4 bases to trimming and J lost 4 bases; unmatched junction nucleotides: 5. The germline V gene encodes CDR1 SGHRS and CDR2 YFSETQ.

V gene TRBV15 combines with J gene TRBJ2-1; 8 nucleotides line up with TRBD1. Germline V gene sequence: CDR1 LNHNV, CDR2 YYDKDF (reference sequence). V trimming: 1 base; J trimming: 5 bases; junction bases outside the gene matches: 7. This CDR3 comprises 16 residues. CDR3 residues: CATSRVGQGIHNEQFF. Written as DNA, the CDR3 is TGTGCCACCAGCAGAGTCGGACAGGGTATACACAATGAGCAGTTCTTC.

This clonotype appeared a few times. This chain joins TRBV11-3 and TRBJ2-1, with D possibly TRBD2 on 6 matching bases. The CDR3 contains 15 residues. CDR1 and CDR2 from the germline V gene are SGHNT and YENEEA. Trimming pared 3 bases from V and 3 bases from J, leaving 12 bases between. The CDR3 here is CASSFSGDYYNEQFF. DNA of the CDR3: TGTGCCAGCAGCTTTAGCGGTGACTACTACAATGAGCAGTTCTTC. The whole variable domain, filled in from reference TRBV11-3 and TRBJ2-1, reads EAGVVQSPRYKIIEKKQPVAFWCNPISGHNTLYWYLQNLGQGPELLIRYENEEAVDDSQLPKDRFSAERLKGVDSTLKIQPAELGDSAVYLCASSFSGDYYNEQFFGPGTRLTVL.

The chain uses TRBV7-6 and TRBJ2-2, with D tentatively TRBD2 (6 bases). Germline V lookup: CDR1 SGHVS, CDR2 FNYEAQ. Trimming removed 5 bases at V and 7 bases at J, with 17 bases between. This CDR3 is 15 amino acids long. The CDR3 loop reads CASSPEGSGGGELFF. Written as DNA, the CDR3 is TGTGCCAGCAGCCCAGAGGGGTCCGGGGGCGGGGAGCTGTTTTTT. The full variable domain, rest sourced from reference TRBV7-6 and TRBJ2-2, is GAGVSQSPRYKVTKRGQDVALRCDPISGHVSLYWYRQALGQGPEFLTYFNYEAQQDKSGLPNDRFSAERPEGSISTLTIQRTEQRDSAMYRCASSPEGSGGGELFFGEGSRLTVL.

The chain is built from TRBV27 and TRBJ1-6; 9 bases map to TRBD1. The trim removed 6 bases at V and 12 bases at J, leaving 9 bases unmatched. This CDR3 has 14 amino acids. CDR1 is MNHEY, CDR2 SMNVEV, per germline (reference sequence). In DNA form, the CDR3 reads TGTGCCAGCAGACCCGGGACAGGGAACTTACCCCTCCACTTT. Amino acids: CASRPGTGNLPLHF.

V and J are TRBV7-9 and TRBJ2-4, with no clear D. This CDR3 has 13 residues. Per the germline V gene, CDR1 is SEHNR and CDR2 is FQNEAQ (reference sequence). Trimming stripped 0 bases from V and 5 bases from J, with 5 bases between. The CDR3 bases are TGTGCCAGCAGCTTAGCCGAGGAAAACATTCAGTACTTC. It encodes CASSLAEENIQYF.

V is TRBV5-4 and J is TRBJ1-1; 7 bases align to TRBD1. The CDR3 length is 16 residues. Germline loops: CDR1 SGHNT, CDR2 YYREEE (reference sequence). The junction had 16 bases not matched to a gene; V was cut back by 4 bases and J by 7 bases. CDR3: CASSPRRQGQVNEAFF. CDR3 DNA: TGTGCCAGCAGCCCACGCCGGCAAGGACAGGTTAATGAAGCTTTCTTT.

The DNA for the CDR3 is TGTGCCAGCAGCTTGACTCCGGGGTTGATGGATGAGCAGTTCTTC. Translating gives CASSLTPGLMDEQFF. V gene TRBV5-4 combines with J gene TRBJ2-1, with D maybe TRBD2 (5 bases). V lost 1 base, J lost 8 bases, and 16 bases lay in between. Germline V lookup: CDR1 SGHNT, CDR2 YYREEE (reference sequence). The CDR3 contains 15 residues.

This clonotype appeared a few times. J is TRBJ1-2 and V is TRBV6-1; D is uncertain. Between the trimmed V and J ends, which lost 0 bases and 7 bases, there was a span of 12 bases. Germline CDR1 MNHNS, CDR2 SASEGT. The CDR3 loop spans 14 amino acids. CDR3 in amino acids: CASSEATSSFGYTF. The CDR3 nucleotides read TGTGCCAGCAGTGAAGCGACATCCTCTTTTGGCTACACCTTC.

This clonotype was recorded many times. J is TRBJ2-7 and V is TRBV6-2 or TRBV6-3; 7 bases are a match to TRBD1. Trimming took 4 bases from V and 2 from J; bases not matched to a gene: 2. CDR3 size: 13 residues. From germline, CDR1 is MNHEY and CDR2 SVGEGT. The CDR3 spells CASSSGQTYEQYV. The CDR3 DNA is TGTGCCAGCAGTTCGGGACAGACCTACGAGCAGTACGTC.

The sample holds many counts of this clonotype. The chain recombines TRBV7-6 with TRBJ1-3; no clear D. Germline CDR1 and CDR2: SGHVS and FNYEAQ. The CDR3 is 16 amino acids. V was trimmed by 1 base and J by 4 bases, leaving 14 bases between them. CDR3 nucleotide sequence: TGTGCCAGCAGCTTAGGGCCGGAGATAAGGGGAAACACCATATATTTT. Its translation: CASSLGPEIRGNTIYF. The full variable domain, with the rest looked up from reference TRBV7-6 and TRBJ1-3, is GAGVSQSPRYKVTKRGQDVALRCDPISGHVSLYWYRQALGQGPEFLTYFNYEAQQDKSGLPNDRFSAERPEGSISTLTIQRTEQRDSAMYRCASSLGPEIRGNTIYFGEGSWLTVV.

The sample holds many counts of this clonotype. The rearrangement joins TRBV7-2 to TRBJ2-3; 9 nucleotides match TRBD1. CDR3 length equals 15 residues. V lost 4 bases, J lost 4 bases, and 6 bases stayed unmatched. Germline V gene lookup returns CDR1 SGHTA and CDR2 FQGNSA. The CDR3 bases are TGTGCCAGCAGCTACGGGACAGGGAGTCCAGATACGCAGTATTTT. Its translation: CASSYGTGSPDTQYF. Together with reference TRBV7-2 and TRBJ2-3, the CDR3 gives the full variable domain: GAGVSQSPSNKVTEKGKDVELRCDPISGHTALYWYRQSLGQGLEFLIYFQGNSAPDKSGLPSDRFSAERTGGSVSTLTIQRTQQEDSAVYLCASSYGTGSPDTQYFGPGTRLTVL.

This clonotype was picked up a small number of times. The chain uses TRBV4-3 and TRBJ2-2; TRBD2 aligns across 9 bases. The germline CDR1 and CDR2 sequences are LGHNA and YSLEER. This CDR3 region has 18 residues. After removal of 1 base from V and 2 bases from J, the junction contained 8 bases not matched to a gene. The CDR3 loop is CASSQVGIAGANTGELFF. For the CDR3, the DNA is TGCGCCAGCAGCCAAGTGGGTATAGCGGGGGCAAACACCGGGGAGCTGTTTTTT.

This chain links TRBV7-4 with TRBJ1-2, with D unresolved. Deletions cut 3 bases from V and 4 bases from J, with 12 bases between. CDR1 and CDR2 (germline): SGHVT, SQSDAQ. This CDR3 comprises 14 residues. CDR3 in DNA: TGTGCCAGCAGCTTCCCTAGCAAGGGCTATGGCTACACCTTC. Protein sequence: CASSFPSKGYGYTF.

This clonotype was detected a few times. The J gene is TRBJ1-3, the V gene TRBV6-1, with D uncertain. The CDR3 has 15 residues. Trimming shortened V by 2 bases and J by 4 bases, and 12 bases separated the two germline ends. Germline V CDR1 and CDR2: MNHNS, SASEGT. The DNA of the CDR3 is TGTGCCAGCAGTGAATCGGGCGAGGGAGGAAACACCATATATTTT. It translates to CASSESGEGGNTIYF.

This clonotype came up a few times. The chain combines TRBV12-3 or TRBV12-4 with TRBJ1-4, with D unresolved. V shed 2 bases and J shed 5 bases, with 12 bases lying between them. The CDR3 spans 15 residues. DNA for the CDR3: TGTGCCAGCAGTTTATTTGGGGAACTAAATGAAAAACTGTTTTTT. It encodes CASSLFGELNEKLFF.

This clonotype was detected only a few times. The gene calls are TRBV7-9 and TRBJ1-2, with D possibly TRBD1 on 5 matching bases. The germline V and J ends were trimmed by 2 bases and 8 bases, with 15 bases remaining between them. The V gene's germline CDR1 is SEHNR and CDR2 FQNEAQ (reference sequence). The CDR3 spans 14 residues. CDR3 DNA sequence: TGTGCCAGCAGCTTATTTAAGGCGGGGGACGGCTACACCTTC. Translating it yields CASSLFKAGDGYTF. Together with reference TRBV7-9 and TRBJ1-2, the CDR3 gives the full variable domain: DTGVSQNPRHKITKRGQNVTFRCDPISEHNRLYWYRQTLGQGPEFLTYFQNEAQLEKSRLLSDRFSAERPKGSFSTLEIQRTEQGDSAMYLCASSLFKAGDGYTFGSGTRLTVV.

The V and J genes are TRBV12-3 or TRBV12-4 and TRBJ1-2; tentative D call: TRBD1 (6 bases). This CDR3 has 13 residues. The ends were cut back, 3 bases at V and 6 bases at J, with 11 bases in the middle. The CDR3 region has the DNA TGTGCCAGCAGTTTTCTGGGGGCGGATGGCTACACCTTC. It is translated as CASSFLGADGYTF.

The V call is TRBV10-3, the J call TRBJ2-1; 9 nucleotides align to TRBD1. J gave up 5 bases and V 5 bases, and 4 bases lay outside the gene matches. In germline, CDR1 is ENHRY, CDR2 SYGVKD. The CDR3 spans 14 residues. The CDR3 here is CAISRDRENNEQFF. The CDR3 DNA follows: TGTGCCATCAGTAGGGACAGGGAAAACAATGAGCAGTTCTTC.

This clonotype was observed a handful of times. The V call is TRBV7-6, the J call TRBJ2-3; no reliable D call. Germline CDR1 reads SGHVS; CDR2 reads FNYEAQ. This CDR3 spans 16 amino acids. Trimming took off 3 bases at V and 0 bases at J, with 13 bases between the two ends. The CDR3 sequence: CASSFTPSISTDTQYF. In nucleotides, the CDR3 is TGTGCCAGCAGCTTTACACCTTCCATCAGCACAGATACGCAGTATTTT.

V is TRBV4-1 and J is TRBJ1-4; D gene uncertain. V gave up 0 bases and J gave up 5 bases, with 13 bases separating them. The CDR3 is 16 residues long. Germline assignment: CDR1 MGHRA and CDR2 YSYEKL. CDR3 sequence (DNA): TGCGCCAGCAGCCAAGATCGACTTACCGCGAATGAAAAACTGTTTTTT. Protein product: CASSQDRLTANEKLFF.

The chain has TRBV14 and TRBJ1-1; no clear D gene. CDR1 is SGHDN and CDR2 is FVKESK in the germline V gene. The CDR3 is 15 amino acids. V was cut by 2 bases and J by 6 bases, with 16 bases left in between. In DNA form, the CDR3 reads TGTGCCAGCAGCCAAACCAGCTACTCCACTGCTGAAGCTTTCTTT. Protein product: CASSQTSYSTAEAFF.

The gene calls are TRBV9 and TRBJ1-1; 7 bases fit TRBD1. Trimming removed 0 bases from V and 7 bases from J; junction bases left unmatched: 15. CDR1 and CDR2 from the germline V gene are SGDLS and YYNGEE. The CDR3 loop spans 17 amino acids. In DNA, the CDR3 is TGTGCCAGCAGCGTAGAGAAGGGGGCGCGGTCATTTGGTGAAGCTTTCTTT. Amino acids: CASSVEKGARSFGEAFF. Based on the CDR3 plus reference TRBV9 and TRBJ1-1, the full variable domain is DSGVTQTPKHLITATGQRVTLRCSPRSGDLSVYWYQQSLDQGLQFLIQYYNGEERAKGNILERFSAQQFPDLHSELNLSSLELGDSALYFCASSVEKGARSFGEAFFGQGTRLTVV.

This clonotype was found a few times. The rearrangement joins TRBV7-8 to TRBJ2-1, with D hard to call. Germline V gene lookup returns CDR1 SGHVS and CDR2 FQNEAQ. The CDR3 has 13 amino acids. Trimming left V 1 base short and J 8 bases short, with 9 bases between. The CDR3 DNA is TGTGCCAGCAGCTTAGTCCCTAGGGATGAGCAGTTCTTC. This encodes CASSLVPRDEQFF.

This clonotype was observed many times. The rearrangement joins TRBV7-9 to TRBJ1-6; perhaps TRBD1 as D (6 bases). Looked up from germline, CDR1 is SEHNR and CDR2 is FQNEAQ (reference sequence). Trimming cost V 5 bases and J 5 bases, with 13 bases left between them. The CDR3 contains 15 residues. The CDR3 bases are TGTGCCAGCAGCATCTCGGACAGAGATAATTCACCCCTCCACTTT. It is translated as CASSISDRDNSPLHF.

The gene calls are TRBV19 and TRBJ1-1; the D is unclear. This CDR3 is built from 12 residues. Germline V gives CDR1 LNHDA, CDR2 SQIVND (reference sequence). V was pared by 10 bases and J by 7 bases, with 16 bases between. The DNA of the CDR3 is TGTGCCACCACGGCCGGGTGGATTGAAGCTTTCTTT. Its translation: CATTAGWIEAFF.

The rearrangement links TRBV27 to TRBJ1-1; D ambiguous. The germline V and J ends were trimmed by 3 bases and 4 bases, with 12 bases remaining between them. Germline assignment: CDR1 MNHEY and CDR2 SMNVEV (reference sequence). The CDR3 length is 14 residues. The CDR3 bases are TGTGCCAGCAGTTTCGGTCAGACCGCCACTGAAGCTTTCTTT. It is translated as CASSFGQTATEAFF.

This clonotype was recorded at least ten times. The chain links TRBV12-3 or TRBV12-4 to TRBJ1-2; 7 bases agree with TRBD1. The CDR3 loop spans 15 amino acids. Unmatched junction bases numbered 5, after V lost 3 bases and J lost 1 base. The CDR3 reads CASSFGDSLNYGYTF. For the CDR3, the DNA is TGTGCCAGCAGTTTCGGGGACAGTCTTAACTATGGCTACACCTTC.